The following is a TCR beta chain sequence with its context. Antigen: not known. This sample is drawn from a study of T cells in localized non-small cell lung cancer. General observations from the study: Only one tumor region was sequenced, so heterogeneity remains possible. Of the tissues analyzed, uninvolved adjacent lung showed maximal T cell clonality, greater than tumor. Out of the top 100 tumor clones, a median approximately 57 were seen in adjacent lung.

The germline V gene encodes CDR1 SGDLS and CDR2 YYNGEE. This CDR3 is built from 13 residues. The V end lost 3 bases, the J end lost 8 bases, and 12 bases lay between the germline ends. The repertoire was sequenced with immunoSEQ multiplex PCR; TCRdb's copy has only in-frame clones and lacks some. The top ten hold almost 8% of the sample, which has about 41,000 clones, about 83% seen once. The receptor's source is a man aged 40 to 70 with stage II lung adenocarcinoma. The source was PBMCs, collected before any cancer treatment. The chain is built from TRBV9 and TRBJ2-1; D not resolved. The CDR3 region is CASSAALRDEQFF. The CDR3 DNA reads TGTGCCAGCAGCGCGGCTTTAAGAGATGAGCAGTTCTTC.